The 9 T cell receptor beta chains below all came from one sample that was sequenced in a study of OX40 agonist ivuxolimab in advanced cancers. Sequencing was performed with immunoSEQ multiplex PCR; in TCRdb, only in-frame clones are kept and a portion is missing. The sample includes about 69,000 clones, about three quarters of them seen just once. Sequenced material: CD4+ or CD8+ T cells sorted from blood, taken in a trial of the OX40 agonist ivuxolimab. These receptors were taken from an adult with an advanced solid tumor such as melanoma, head and neck, liver or kidney cancer.

V and J are TRBV7-8 and TRBJ1-2, with D tentatively TRBD1 (6 bases). Trimming took off 7 bases at V and 8 bases at J, with 17 bases between the two ends. The CDR3 sequence is 13 residues long. Germline CDR1 reads SGHVS; CDR2 reads FQNEAQ. The CDR3 DNA is TGTGCCAGCACCAAGAGGGGGAGCAGAGGCTACACCTTC. It specifies CASTKRGSRGYTF.

This clone was counted a few times. The chain links TRBV13 to TRBJ2-1, with D perhaps matching TRBD2 (5 bases). The CDR3 extends over 15 amino acids. V was shortened by 0 bases and J by 6 bases, with 12 bases between the two germline ends. Germline lookup yields CDR1 PRHDT and CDR2 FYEKMQ (reference sequence). CDR3 nucleotide sequence: TGTGCCAGCAGCTTAGGAGAGGGCCGGTTCAATGAGCAGTTCTTC. It translates to CASSLGEGRFNEQFF.

The CDR3 loop is CASSLDPSTSGNTIYF. The DNA of the CDR3 is TGTGCCAGCAGCTTGGATCCGAGCACCTCTGGAAACACCATATATTTT. The chain links TRBV5-4 to TRBJ1-3; no reliable D call. CDR3 length equals 16 residues. Germline V CDR1 and CDR2: SGHNT, YYREEE (reference sequence). Deletions cut 0 bases from V and 0 bases from J, with 10 bases between.

The V gene is TRBV2, the J gene TRBJ2-3, with TRBD2 identical over 9 bases. The CDR3 has 16 amino acids. Germline V lookup: CDR1 SNHLY, CDR2 FYNNEI. Trimming took 1 base from V and 4 from J; bases not matched to a gene: 6. The CDR3, as DNA: TGTGCCAGCAGTGAAGGGAGCGGGGGGAACGCAGATACGCAGTATTTT. Protein sequence: CASSEGSGGNADTQYF. The full variable domain, in which reference TRBV2 and TRBJ2-3 provide the parts outside the CDR3, is EPEVTQTPSHQVTQMGQEVILRCVPISNHLYFYWYRQILGQKVEFLVSFYNNEISEKSEIFDDQFSVERPDGSNFTLKIRSTKLEDSAMYFCASSEGSGGNADTQYFGPGTRLTVL.

This clone was detected only once. V is TRBV15 and J is TRBJ1-4, with 7 bases lining up with TRBD1. Germline lookup yields CDR1 LNHNV and CDR2 YYDKDF (reference sequence). Trimming took 3 bases from V and 8 from J; bases not matched to a gene: 9. The CDR3 length is 15 residues. The DNA of the CDR3 is TGTGCCACCAGCAGCTCGACAGGGACGGGCGAAAAACTGTTTTTT. The encoded protein is CATSSSTGTGEKLFF.

The chain recombines TRBV7-2 with TRBJ1-5, with D perhaps TRBD1 (6 bases). The length of the CDR3 is 13 residues. V was trimmed by 5 bases and J by 4 bases, leaving 9 bases between them. In germline, CDR1 is SGHTA, CDR2 FQGNSA. The CDR3 reads CASSVDRNQPQHF. For the CDR3, the DNA is TGTGCCAGCAGCGTGGACAGAAATCAGCCCCAGCATTTT.

The V gene is TRBV19, the J gene TRBJ2-3, with 8 bases aligning to TRBD2. Germline CDR1 reads LNHDA; CDR2 reads SQIVND (reference sequence). The CDR3 length is 17 residues. V lost 1 base to trimming and J lost 0 bases; unmatched junction nucleotides: 6. CDR3 in DNA: TGTGCCAGTAGTATAGGCGGAGCGGGGGCTAGCACAGATACGCAGTATTTT. Its protein is CASSIGGAGASTDTQYF. Based on the CDR3 plus reference TRBV19 and TRBJ2-3, the full variable domain is DGGITQSPKYLFRKEGQNVTLSCEQNLNHDAMYWYRQDPGQGLRLIYYSQIVNDFQKGDIAEGYSVSREKKESFPLTVTSAQKNPTAFYLCASSIGGAGASTDTQYFGPGTRLTVL.

CDR3 in DNA: TGCGCCAGCAGCCAAGATAAAACAGGGCATTACGAGCAGTACTTC. This sequence encodes CASSQDKTGHYEQYF. The chain joins TRBV4-1 to TRBJ2-7, with D possibly TRBD1 on 6 matching bases. The germline gives CDR1 MGHRA, CDR2 YSYEKL. The CDR3 sequence is 15 residues long. The V end was cut by 0 bases, the J end by 4 bases, with 13 bases between.

This clone was seen a few times. The chain couples TRBV13 to TRBJ1-1, with 7 positions matching TRBD1. CDR3 length: 15 amino acids. From germline, CDR1 is PRHDT and CDR2 FYEKMQ (reference sequence). Trimming removed 5 bases from V and 3 bases from J; junction bases left unmatched: 9. The CDR3, as DNA: TGTGCCAGCAGCCCACATTTCGGACAGGACACTGAAGCTTTCTTT. This codes for CASSPHFGQDTEAFF.